The TCR beta chain described here comes from a study of blood T cell repertoires in COVID-19. This clone appeared many times. This CDR3 is built from 11 residues. Germline V CDR1 and CDR2: SGHNT, YYREEE (reference sequence). Trimming cost V 2 bases and J 6 bases, with 3 bases left between them. Authors' methods: Amplified reference gene primers provided the basis for estimating nucleated cell counts. Assay used: immunoSEQ multiplex PCR; TCRdb lists only in-frame clones, some missing. The D gene and trimming were derived from the DNA, and the V and J assignments and clone size from that table. The sample includes tens of thousands of clones, around 88% of them seen just once.

The TCR was taken from a man aged 50-60 years with active COVID-19. This chain links TRBV5-4 with TRBJ2-4; D uncertain. Source material: peripheral blood. The CDR3 loop is CASSFRNIQYF. The CDR3, as DNA: TGTGCCAGCAGCTTCCGAAACATTCAGTACTTC.